Listed here are 27 T cell receptor beta chains from one sample, sequenced in a study of Tregs in tolerant kidney transplant recipients. Profiled with immunoSEQ multiplex PCR; TCRdb holds only in-frame clones, not every one. The data contain 90,000 or so clones, approximately 93% of them seen just once; the ten biggest clones take up 1.5% to 2%. Related graft donors supplied nonmyeloablative bone marrow transplants, and mixed chimerism was transient. The specimen comprised CD4+ T cells from blood (PBMCs), sampled 12 months after the transplant. The origin of the receptors is a human patient who received a combined kidney and bone marrow transplant. Some T cells may be transferred from the graft donor.

This chain connects TRBV6-5 to TRBJ2-1; no firm D call. Trimming shortened V by 4 bases and J by 3 bases, and 10 bases separated the two germline ends. Germline lookup yields CDR1 MNHEY and CDR2 SVGAGI. There are 14 residues in the CDR3. In DNA form, the CDR3 reads TGTGCCAGCAGTTTAGCAGACGTCTACAATGAGCAGTTCTTC. Its protein is CASSLADVYNEQFF.

The chain uses TRBV28 and TRBJ2-3; 16 nucleotides agree with TRBD2. The CDR3 is 16 residues long. The germline CDR1 and CDR2 sequences are MDHEN and SYDVKM. Unmatched junction bases numbered 5, after V lost 7 bases and J lost 4 bases. CDR3 sequence (DNA): TGTGCCAGCAAGGGACTAGCGGGGGGGCCCGCAGATACGCAGTATTTT. This codes for CASKGLAGGPADTQYF.

V gene TRBV11-3 combines with J gene TRBJ2-7; D is possibly TRBD2 (5 bases). The germline V gene has CDR1 SGHNT and CDR2 YENEEA. This CDR3 region has 14 residues. Between the trimmed V and J ends, which lost 5 bases and 2 bases, there was a span of 13 bases. CDR3 bases: TGTGCCAGCAGCATCTTCGGGGTAGCCTACGAGCAGTACTTC. Its protein is CASSIFGVAYEQYF.

This clone was recorded once. The V call is TRBV7-3, the J call TRBJ2-5, with 8 nucleotides matching TRBD2. V gave up 3 bases and J gave up 5 bases; unmatched junction bases: 5. Germline CDR1 reads SGHTA; CDR2 reads FQGTGA. This CDR3 is 14 amino acids long. CDR3 DNA: TGTGCCAGCAGCTTCGGGGGGGCCGGTGAGACCCAGTACTTC. Its translation is CASSFGGAGETQYF. Drawing the rest from reference TRBV7-3 and TRBJ2-5, the complete variable domain is GAGVSQTPSNKVTEKGKYVELRCDPISGHTALYWYRQSLGQGPEFLIYFQGTGAADDSGLPNDRFFAVRPEGSVSTLKIQRTERGDSAVYLCASSFGGAGETQYFGPGTRLLVL.

The CDR3 region is CASSLFPRSTDTQYF. The CDR3 DNA sequence: TGTGCCAGCAGCTTATTTCCTCGGAGCACAGATACGCAGTATTTT. This rearrangement joins TRBV7-2 to TRBJ2-3, with D unclear. CDR3 length: 15 residues. Per the germline V gene, CDR1 is SGHTA and CDR2 is FQGNSA. V was cut by 2 bases and J by 0 bases, with 9 bases left in between. Filled out from reference TRBV7-2 and TRBJ2-3, the complete variable domain reads GAGVSQSPSNKVTEKGKDVELRCDPISGHTALYWYRQSLGQGLEFLIYFQGNSAPDKSGLPSDRFSAERTGGSVSTLTIQRTQQEDSAVYLCASSLFPRSTDTQYFGPGTRLTVL.

The genes are TRBV10-3 and TRBJ2-3; D is undetermined. CDR3 length: 13 amino acids. CDR1 ENHRY and CDR2 SYGVKD come from the germline V gene. V dropped 8 bases and J dropped 0 bases, with 9 bases sitting between them. The CDR3 DNA reads as TGTGCCATCGAGTCTCCTAGCACAGATACGCAGTATTTT. Protein: CAIESPSTDTQYF.

The chain joins TRBV6-6 to TRBJ1-5; tentative D call: TRBD1 (6 bases). Germline loops: CDR1 MNHNY, CDR2 SVGAGI (reference sequence). Trimming pared 6 bases from V and 4 bases from J, leaving 13 bases between. The CDR3 extends over 14 amino acids. DNA for the CDR3: TGTGCCAGCAGGTGGACAGAGGGAAATCAGCCCCAGCATTTT. Protein product: CASRWTEGNQPQHF.

The chain is built from TRBV18 and TRBJ2-7, with TRBD1 matching 10 bases. In germline, CDR1 is KGHSH, CDR2 LQKENI. The CDR3 runs to 16 residues. The V segment lost 4 bases and the J segment 8 bases; nucleotides outside the gene matches: 14. The CDR3 loop is CASSRTPGQGIHKQYF. The CDR3 region has the DNA TGTGCCAGCTCACGAACCCCGGGACAGGGGATTCATAAGCAGTACTTC.

The genes are TRBV28 and TRBJ1-6; D is unclear. V was clipped by 5 bases and J by 4 bases, with 9 bases between them. The CDR3 extends over 14 amino acids. Germline V gene data show CDR1 as MDHEN and CDR2 as SYDVKM. The CDR3 sequence is CASSAQTYNSPLHF. The CDR3 region has the DNA TGTGCCAGCAGTGCGCAAACGTATAATTCACCCCTCCACTTT.

V usage is TRBV5-1 and J usage is TRBJ2-5; unclear D gene. From germline, CDR1 is SGHRS and CDR2 YFSETQ. CDR3 length: 13 amino acids. Deletions cut 4 bases from V and 1 base from J, with 8 bases between. This chain's CDR3 is CASSREIQETQYF. The CDR3 nucleotides read TGCGCCAGCAGCCGTGAGATCCAAGAGACCCAGTACTTC.

J is TRBJ1-5 and V is TRBV18, with D possibly matching TRBD1 (5 bases). V lost 3 bases and J lost 3, with 18 bases in between. Germline V CDR1 and CDR2: KGHSH, LQKENI. The CDR3 runs 17 residues. CDR3 region: CASSPRPGKDNNQPQHF. CDR3 sequence (DNA): TGTGCCAGCTCACCCCGTCCAGGGAAGGATAACAATCAGCCCCAGCATTTT.

The CDR3 here is CASSRDRGGHSNQPQHF. CDR3 DNA sequence: TGTGCCAGCAGCCGGGACAGGGGGGGTCATAGCAATCAGCCCCAGCATTTT. V usage is TRBV27 and J usage is TRBJ1-5; TRBD1 aligns across 11 bases. The ends lost 6 bases at V and 0 bases at J; junction bases unmatched: 7. The CDR3 length is 17 residues. Germline loops: CDR1 MNHEY, CDR2 SMNVEV (reference sequence).

The chain has TRBV6-5 and TRBJ1-2; TRBD1 aligns across 7 bases. Germline loops: CDR1 MNHEY, CDR2 SVGAGI. The CDR3 is 13 residues long. J was trimmed by 2 bases and V by 6 bases; bases with no gene match: 3. The CDR3 protein is CASRNRGNYGYTF. The CDR3 bases are TGTGCCAGCAGGAACAGGGGAAACTATGGCTACACCTTC.

This clone has more than one count but fewer than ten. The chain links TRBV6-1 to TRBJ2-7; the D gene is possibly TRBD2 (6 bases). The CDR3 has 14 amino acids. Germline V lookup: CDR1 MNHNS, CDR2 SASEGT. Trimming removed 7 bases from V and 2 bases from J, with 15 bases in between. CDR3 protein: CASTQSWGAYEQYF. The CDR3 nucleotides read TGTGCCAGCACCCAGTCGTGGGGGGCCTACGAGCAGTACTTC.

The chain combines TRBV7-2 with TRBJ2-3; D is undetermined. V gave up 3 bases and J gave up 1 base, with 8 bases separating them. The CDR3 consists of 14 residues. Germline CDR1 is SGHTA and CDR2 is FQGNSA. DNA of the CDR3: TGTGCCAGCAGCTTGGTTAGAGGCACAGATACGCAGTATTTT. Its translation is CASSLVRGTDTQYF.

The V and J genes are TRBV7-9 and TRBJ1-4, with D possibly TRBD1 on 6 matching bases. V was pared by 3 bases and J by 0 bases, with 11 bases between. This CDR3 comprises 16 residues. In germline, CDR1 is SEHNR, CDR2 FQNEAQ (reference sequence). CDR3 in amino acids: CASSLDRISTNEKLFF. The DNA of the CDR3 is TGTGCCAGCAGCTTGGACAGAATTTCAACTAATGAAAAACTGTTTTTT.

The chain employs TRBV20-1 and TRBJ1-1; D might be TRBD1 (6 bases). The CDR3 is 10 amino acids. Germline CDR1 DFQATT, CDR2 SNEGSKA (reference sequence). Trimming removed 3 bases from V and 11 bases from J, with 10 bases in between. The CDR3 protein is CSARDRLAFF. The CDR3 DNA is TGCAGTGCTAGGGACAGATTGGCTTTCTTT.

The chain joins TRBV9 to TRBJ2-5; 7 bases align to TRBD1. The CDR3 extends over 14 amino acids. In germline, CDR1 is SGDLS, CDR2 YYNGEE. Unmatched junction bases numbered 2, after V lost 0 bases and J lost 3 bases. The CDR3: CASSVEGTEETQYF. Here the CDR3 DNA reads TGTGCCAGCAGCGTAGAGGGGACAGAAGAGACCCAGTACTTC.

The sample holds one count of this clone. The V and J genes are TRBV19 and TRBJ2-5; 8 bases line up with TRBD1. J was trimmed by 2 bases and V by 1 base; bases with no gene match: 9. Germline V CDR1 and CDR2: LNHDA, SQIVND (reference sequence). CDR3 length equals 17 residues. The CDR3 is CASSIGQGAKWQETQYF. In DNA, the CDR3 is TGTGCCAGTAGTATAGGGCAGGGGGCGAAGTGGCAAGAGACCCAGTACTTC. Full variable domain (outside the CDR3, taken from reference TRBV19 and TRBJ2-5): DGGITQSPKYLFRKEGQNVTLSCEQNLNHDAMYWYRQDPGQGLRLIYYSQIVNDFQKGDIAEGYSVSREKKESFPLTVTSAQKNPTAFYLCASSIGQGAKWQETQYFGPGTRLLVL.

This clone was recorded only once. The V call is TRBV29-1, the J call TRBJ2-7; D is unresolved. V was shortened by 1 base and J by 4 bases, with 11 bases between the two germline ends. This CDR3 has 13 residues. CDR1 is SQVTM and CDR2 is ANQGSEA in the germline V gene. The CDR3 reads CSVEGAGRYEQYF. In nucleotides, the CDR3 is TGCAGCGTTGAAGGGGCAGGCCGTTACGAGCAGTACTTC.

The rearrangement links TRBV7-5 to TRBJ2-7; the D call TRBD1 from the table was never checked on the DNA. TRBV7-5 is shown as a pseudogene. The CDR3 is 15 residues long. The CDR3 loop reads CVRSTRDRVFYEQYF. The CDR3 nucleotides read TGTGTCAGAAGCACCCGGGACAGGGTATTTTACGAGCAGTACTTC.

This clone showed up just once. The genes are TRBV6-5 and TRBJ2-4, with 10 bases lining up with TRBD1. The CDR3 is made up of 15 amino acids. Trimming at V came to 6 bases and at J to 4 bases, leaving 6 bases not matched to a gene. The germline V gene has CDR1 MNHEY and CDR2 SVGAGI. The CDR3: CASSSRTGGKNIQYF. The CDR3 bases are TGTGCCAGCAGCTCCAGGACAGGGGGAAAAAACATTCAGTACTTC.

The rearrangement links TRBV10-3 to TRBJ2-4; D may be TRBD1 (5 bases). The germline V and J ends were trimmed by 1 base and 3 bases, with 10 bases remaining between them. The CDR3 loop spans 15 amino acids. Looked up from germline, CDR1 is ENHRY and CDR2 is SYGVKD. The CDR3 protein is CAISEYRQGKNIQYF. DNA for the CDR3: TGTGCCATCAGTGAGTATCGGCAGGGCAAAAACATTCAGTACTTC.

The chain couples TRBV7-9 to TRBJ2-7; D is uncertain. The CDR3 totals 12 residues. Per germline, CDR1 SEHNR and CDR2 FQNEAQ (reference sequence). Trimming left V 0 bases short and J 6 bases short, with 6 bases between. CDR3 residues: CASSLARREQYF. As DNA, the CDR3 is TGTGCCAGCAGCTTAGCGCGCCGCGAGCAGTACTTC.

The sample holds a few counts of this clone. The V call is TRBV10-1, the J call TRBJ1-2; D perhaps matches TRBD1 (5 bases). The length of the CDR3 is 11 residues. V dropped 6 bases and J dropped 6 bases, with 8 bases sitting between them. Germline CDR1 is WNHNN and CDR2 is SYGVQD (reference sequence). The CDR3 DNA follows: TGCGCCAGCAGCAGGGTGGATGGCTACACCTTC. As protein: CASSRVDGYTF.

CDR3 coding DNA: TGTGCCAGCAGCTTCCGACAGGGGACTAACACCGGGGAGCTGTTTTTT. This encodes CASSFRQGTNTGELFF. This chain joins TRBV13 and TRBJ2-2, with 8 bases that match TRBD1. This CDR3 has 16 amino acids. Germline V lookup: CDR1 PRHDT, CDR2 FYEKMQ (reference sequence). With 3 bases clipped from V and 2 bases from J, the junction kept 5 bases outside the gene matches.

The rearrangement uses TRBV7-9 and TRBJ2-1, with 9 nucleotides matching TRBD2. This CDR3 region has 17 residues. Per the germline V gene, CDR1 is SEHNR and CDR2 is FQNEAQ (reference sequence). The trim removed 1 base at V and 0 bases at J, leaving 4 bases unmatched. CDR3 nucleotide sequence: TGTGCCAGCAGCTTAGGCAGCGGGGGGCCCTCCTACAATGAGCAGTTCTTC. It translates to CASSLGSGGPSYNEQFF.